The 24 T cell receptor beta chains reported below all come from one sample, sequenced in a study of cytomegalovirus exposure and HLA in healthy donors. The primer mix had 60 Vbeta and 13 Jbeta primers. The repertoire was sequenced with immunoSEQ multiplex PCR; TCRdb's copy has only in-frame clones and lacks some. The data contain about 160,000 clones, roughly 77% of them seen just once; the ten biggest clones take up roughly 5%. Sequences were obtained from PBMCs. These receptors all come from a male donor in good health and CMV-seronegative.

A few counts support this clone. The rearrangement uses TRBV5-1 and TRBJ1-1; 9 positions match TRBD1. V dropped 4 bases and J dropped 1; count of bases not matched to a gene: 5. The CDR3 has 15 residues. The germline V gene encodes CDR1 SGHRS and CDR2 YFSETQ. The CDR3 nucleotides read TGCGCCAGCAGCGGCGGGACAGGGCCGAACACTGAAGCTTTCTTT. Protein: CASSGGTGPNTEAFF.

The V call is TRBV27, the J call TRBJ2-3, with 8 bases matching TRBD2. This CDR3 spans 14 amino acids. Per germline, CDR1 MNHEY and CDR2 SMNVEV (reference sequence). V lost 9 bases to trimming and J lost 0 bases; unmatched junction nucleotides: 5. The CDR3 DNA follows: TGTGCCAGTACCCGGGGGGGGAGCACAGATACGCAGTATTTT. Translated, it gives CASTRGGSTDTQYF.

The chain's CDR3 is CASSEEGVSNQPQHF. The CDR3, as DNA: TGTGCCAGCAGTGAAGAGGGGGTGAGCAATCAGCCCCAGCATTTT. The gene calls are TRBV2 and TRBJ1-5, with D perhaps matching TRBD1 (6 bases). In germline, CDR1 is SNHLY, CDR2 FYNNEI. The CDR3 extends over 15 amino acids. The V end lost 1 base, the J end lost 1 base, and 8 bases lay between the germline ends.

The chain recombines TRBV5-1 with TRBJ2-5, with D perhaps matching TRBD2 (5 bases). The J call could be wrong; TRBJ2-7 is a better fit for the DNA end. The CDR3 contains 15 residues. From germline, CDR1 is SGHRS and CDR2 YFSETQ. The CDR3 DNA is TGCGCCAGCAGCTTGGGTGGTGGAGGAGTCTACGAGCAGTACTTC. Protein: CASSLGGGGVYEQYF.

This clone has only a few counts. The CDR3 reads CASSRSTGTYEQYF. The CDR3 nucleotides read TGTGCCAGCAGCCGGTCTACAGGGACCTACGAGCAGTACTTC. The gene calls are TRBV14 and TRBJ2-7; D might be TRBD1 (6 bases). The length of the CDR3 is 14 residues. CDR1 is SGHDN and CDR2 is FVKESK in the germline V gene. The V and J ends lost 4 bases and 2 bases respectively, with 12 bases between them.

This rearrangement joins TRBV5-8 to TRBJ1-3; D unclear. Trimming removed 4 bases at V and 4 bases at J, with 18 bases between. Germline CDR1 reads SGHTS; CDR2 reads YDEGEE. This CDR3 has 16 amino acids. CDR3 coding DNA: TGTGCCAGCAGCCCGAAGCCGAGGTCGCGAGGAAACACCATATATTTT. Its protein product is CASSPKPRSRGNTIYF. The full variable domain, with the rest looked up from reference TRBV5-8 and TRBJ1-3, is EAGVTQSPTHLIKTRGQQATLRCSPISGHTSVYWYQQALGLGLQFLLWYDEGEERNRGNFPPRFSGRQFPNYSSELNVNALELEDSALYLCASSPKPRSRGNTIYFGEGSWLTVV.

The chain uses TRBV18 and TRBJ1-1; a possible D gene is TRBD1 (6 bases). This CDR3 is built from 14 residues. V lost 3 bases, J lost 0 bases, and 8 bases lay in between. The germline gives CDR1 KGHSH, CDR2 LQKENI. As DNA, the CDR3 is TGTGCCAGCTCACCGGGACAAATGAACACTGAAGCTTTCTTT. Translating gives CASSPGQMNTEAFF.

The genes are TRBV28 and TRBJ1-1, with TRBD1 matching over 9 bases. This CDR3 has 14 amino acids. Looked up from germline, CDR1 is MDHEN and CDR2 is SYDVKM. V dropped 8 bases and J dropped 5; count of bases not matched to a gene: 9. CDR3 residues: CASGTGGTRTEAFF. The CDR3 DNA reads TGTGCCAGCGGAACAGGGGGCACGAGAACTGAAGCTTTCTTT.

The rearrangement joins TRBV6-5 to TRBJ2-2; 7 bases agree with TRBD1. Germline CDR1 MNHEY, CDR2 SVGAGI. The V gene end was trimmed by 7 bases and the J gene end by 2 bases; junction bases not matched to a gene: 4. This CDR3 is 14 amino acids long. The CDR3 region is CASNRGPNTGELFF. The DNA for the CDR3 is TGTGCCAGCAACAGGGGCCCTAACACCGGGGAGCTGTTTTTT.

The chain couples TRBV6-1 to TRBJ1-1, with a weak D call TRBD1 (6 bases). The CDR3 sequence is 11 residues long. The V gene lost 6 bases and the J gene lost 8 bases, with 10 bases spanning the gap. CDR1 and CDR2 from the germline V gene are MNHNS and SASEGT. This chain's CDR3 is CASSRQAEAFF. In DNA form, the CDR3 reads TGTGCCAGCAGCAGACAGGCGGAAGCTTTCTTT.

The chain combines TRBV5-1 with TRBJ1-1; D is unclear. Trimming took off 4 bases at V and 1 base at J, with 11 bases between the two ends. Germline CDR1 SGHRS, CDR2 YFSETQ. The CDR3 loop spans 14 amino acids. CDR3 nucleotides: TGCGCCAGCAGCGCAGTACCTCGGAACACTGAAGCTTTCTTT. The encoded protein is CASSAVPRNTEAFF.

CDR3 loop: CASSYVADSNQPQHF. The CDR3 nucleotides are TGTGCCAGCAGCTACGTGGCGGATAGCAATCAGCCCCAGCATTTT. The chain recombines TRBV5-6 with TRBJ1-5; no clear D gene. Trimming removed 3 bases from V and 0 bases from J, with 10 bases in between. Germline values: CDR1 SGHDT, CDR2 YYEEEE. The CDR3 loop spans 15 amino acids.

This clone was counted only a few times. CDR3: CASSPLKGSTDTQYF. For the CDR3, the DNA is TGTGCCAGCTCACCACTCAAGGGGAGCACAGATACGCAGTATTTT. This sequence joins TRBV18 and TRBJ2-3; a possible D gene is TRBD1 (5 bases). The CDR3 sequence is 15 residues long. Germline CDR1 KGHSH, CDR2 LQKENI. The V and J ends lost 1 base and 0 bases respectively, with 8 bases between them. The whole variable domain, remainder taken from reference TRBV18 and TRBJ2-3, is NAGVMQNPRHLVRRRGQEARLRCSPMKGHSHVYWYRQLPEEGLKFMVYLQKENIIDESGMPKERFSAEFPKEGPSILRIQQVVRGDSAAYFCASSPLKGSTDTQYFGPGTRLTVL.

This clone turned up a few times. J is TRBJ1-1 and V is TRBV2, with 7 bases matching TRBD1. The J segment lost 0 bases and the V segment lost 9 bases, leaving 10 bases of the junction unmatched. Germline loops: CDR1 SNHLY, CDR2 FYNNEI. This CDR3 spans 15 amino acids. CDR3 sequence (DNA): TGTGCCAGTGCTCCGGGACAGACCATGAACACTGAAGCTTTCTTT. This gives the protein CASAPGQTMNTEAFF.

The sample holds a few counts of this clone. V is TRBV5-1 and J is TRBJ2-2; 9 bases match TRBD2. The CDR3 runs to 18 residues. Looked up from germline, CDR1 is SGHRS and CDR2 is YFSETQ. After removal of 4 bases from V and 4 bases from J, the junction contained 14 bases not matched to a gene. The CDR3 here is CASSKGQAGSGGTGELFF. The CDR3 DNA reads as TGCGCCAGCAGCAAAGGACAGGCGGGTAGCGGGGGCACCGGGGAGCTGTTTTTT.

The chain recombines TRBV6-4 with TRBJ2-3, with D possibly being TRBD2 (6 bases). V gave up 0 bases and J gave up 0 bases, with 10 bases separating them. Germline lookup yields CDR1 MRHNA and CDR2 SNTAGT. CDR3 length equals 16 residues. CDR3 coding DNA: TGTGCCAGCAGTGACTCGATGCGGGGTAGCACAGATACGCAGTATTTT. Encoded protein: CASSDSMRGSTDTQYF.

V gene TRBV19 combines with J gene TRBJ1-1, with 9 nucleotides matching TRBD1. The CDR3 covers 12 residues. The junction had 5 bases not matched to a gene; V was cut back by 5 bases and J by 10 bases. CDR1 is LNHDA and CDR2 is SQIVND in the germline V gene (reference sequence). The CDR3 here is CASSGTGFRAFF. CDR3 bases: TGTGCCAGTAGTGGGACAGGGTTTCGAGCTTTCTTT.

The gene calls are TRBV9 and TRBJ1-2; 10 bases agree with TRBD1. J lost 7 bases, V lost 0 bases, and 9 bases had no gene match. CDR1 and CDR2 (germline): SGDLS, YYNGEE. CDR3 length: 16 amino acids. The CDR3 DNA follows: TGTGCCAGCAGCGTAGTGGGGACAGGGGAGGCTTCTGGCTACACCTTC. Protein: CASSVVGTGEASGYTF.

This sequence joins TRBV5-1 and TRBJ1-4; D not certain. The V and J ends lost 1 base and 2 bases respectively, with 9 bases between them. The CDR3 is 15 amino acids. The germline V gene encodes CDR1 SGHRS and CDR2 YFSETQ. The CDR3 nucleotides read TGCGCCAGCAGCTTGTATTCCGGGACTAATGAAAAACTGTTTTTT. Translation gives CASSLYSGTNEKLFF. Combining the CDR3 with reference TRBV5-1 and TRBJ1-4 gives the whole variable domain KAGVTQTPRYLIKTRGQQVTLSCSPISGHRSVSWYQQTPGQGLQFLFEYFSETQRNKGNFPGRFSGRQFSNSRSEMNVSTLELGDSALYLCASSLYSGTNEKLFFGSGTQLSVL.

The chain links TRBV10-2 to TRBJ2-7; 8 positions match TRBD2. This CDR3 has 13 residues. The ends lost 0 bases at V and 6 bases at J; junction bases unmatched: 1. Germline-derived CDR1 and CDR2 are WSHSY and SAAADI. The CDR3 reads CASSESGGVEQYF. CDR3 sequence (DNA): TGCGCCAGCAGTGAGTCCGGGGGGGTCGAGCAGTACTTC.

This sequence joins TRBV6-1 and TRBJ2-2; the D gene is possibly TRBD1 (5 bases). CDR1 and CDR2 from the germline V gene are MNHNS and SASEGT. The CDR3 sequence is 13 residues long. Between the trimmed V and J ends, which lost 5 bases and 5 bases, there was a span of 9 bases. The CDR3 loop reads CASSPQVTGELFF. CDR3 DNA: TGTGCCAGCAGTCCACAGGTTACCGGGGAGCTGTTTTTT.

This rearrangement joins TRBV19 to TRBJ1-4; 11 bases match TRBD1. Germline V gene sequence: CDR1 LNHDA, CDR2 SQIVND (reference sequence). The CDR3 loop spans 21 amino acids. V was clipped by 3 bases and J by 4 bases; unmatched bases: 19. In DNA form, the CDR3 reads TGTGCCAGTAGTATGATCGAAACCGGGACAGGGGGGAGGGGGGATAATGAAAAACTGTTTTTT. This codes for CASSMIETGTGGRGDNEKLFF.

This clone has only a few counts. Distinct nucleotide sequences in the sample also encode this CDR3. The V call is TRBV9, the J call TRBJ2-3; a possible D gene is TRBD2 (6 bases). CDR1 is SGDLS and CDR2 is YYNGEE in the germline V gene. This CDR3 is built from 13 residues. V was cut by 3 bases and J by 4 bases, with 9 bases left in between. The CDR3 loop reads CASSGRLADTQYF. CDR3 coding DNA: TGTGCCAGCAGCGGCAGACTAGCAGATACGCAGTATTTT.

This clone has a handful of counts. This sequence joins TRBV6-5 and TRBJ2-2; 12 bases align to TRBD1. Trimming removed 4 bases from V and 7 bases from J; junction bases left unmatched: 4. Germline V CDR1 and CDR2: MNHEY, SVGAGI. The CDR3 runs 15 residues. CDR3 region: CASSLGQGAVGELFF. Written as DNA, the CDR3 is TGTGCCAGCAGTTTGGGACAGGGGGCGGTCGGGGAGCTGTTTTTT.